This TCR beta chain was identified during a study of T cell changes during pregnancy in multiple sclerosis. V was pared by 3 bases and J by 4 bases, with 3 bases between. CDR1 is SEHNR and CDR2 is FQNEAQ in the germline V gene (reference sequence). The CDR3 sequence is 11 residues long. Profiling relied on immunoSEQ multiplex PCR, and the TCRdb table lists in-frame clones only, not all of them. This repertoire shows about 120,000 clones, roughly 90% found once; its top ten account for over 1.5%. The clonotype originates from a female donor with multiple sclerosis, enrolled in a pregnancy study. The specimen was peripheral blood, collected in the third trimester of pregnancy. The chain has TRBV7-9 and TRBJ1-1, with D unclear. The DNA of the CDR3 is TGTGCCAGCAGCTTTATCACTGAAGCTTTCTTT. This sequence encodes CASSFITEAFF.